Presented here are 27 T cell receptor beta chains from one specimen sequenced in a study of cytomegalovirus exposure and HLA in healthy donors. Researchers ran the PCR with 60 Vbeta and 13 Jbeta primers. The assay was immunoSEQ multiplex PCR, and TCRdb's table has in-frame clones only and misses some. The table records some 55,000 clones, about 80% of them present only once. Sequencing was performed on PBMCs. Receptors originate from a middle-aged man in good health and CMV-seronegative.

The J gene is TRBJ2-5, the V gene TRBV4-1; 10 bases line up with TRBD2. From germline, CDR1 is MGHRA and CDR2 YSYEKL. After removal of 0 bases from V and 7 bases from J, the junction contained 8 bases not matched to a gene. CDR3 length: 16 residues. CDR3 amino acids: CASSQDSTSGVRTQYF. The CDR3 DNA reads as TGCGCCAGCAGCCAAGATTCCACTAGCGGGGTTCGGACCCAGTACTTC.

The chain combines TRBV5-4 with TRBJ1-1; no reliable D call. Germline values: CDR1 SGHNT, CDR2 YYREEE (reference sequence). Deletions cut 2 bases from V and 5 bases from J, with 7 bases between. This CDR3 is built from 12 residues. The CDR3 reads CASSFRGTEAFF. CDR3 in DNA: TGTGCCAGCAGCTTCCGAGGGACTGAAGCTTTCTTT. Filled out from reference TRBV5-4 and TRBJ1-1, the complete variable domain reads ETGVTQSPTHLIKTRGQQVTLRCSSQSGHNTVSWYQQALGQGPQFIFQYYREEENGRGNFPPRFSGLQFPNYSSELNVNALELDDSALYLCASSFRGTEAFFGQGTRLTVV.

The rearrangement uses TRBV11-2 and TRBJ2-5; D possibly corresponds to TRBD2 (7 bases). This CDR3 comprises 15 residues. V was trimmed by 1 base and J by 5 bases, leaving 14 bases between them. The V gene's germline CDR1 is SGHAT and CDR2 FQNNGV. The CDR3 loop is CASSLVGGGPETQYF. The CDR3 DNA sequence: TGTGCCAGCAGCTTAGTTGGGGGGGGGCCGGAGACCCAGTACTTC.

This clone appeared once. The chain uses TRBV30 and TRBJ2-7; 10 nucleotides align to TRBD1. The V gene end was trimmed by 5 bases and the J gene end by 4 bases; junction bases not matched to a gene: 11. Germline-derived CDR1 and CDR2 are GTSNPN and SVGIG (reference sequence). This CDR3 has 15 residues. CDR3 in DNA: TGTGCCTGGGGAGCCCAGACAGGGGGCGGGTACGAGCAGTACGTC. It specifies CAWGAQTGGGYEQYV.

This clone was found once. The CDR3: CASSLDRGRGGELFF. CDR3 DNA sequence: TGTGCCAGCAGCCTGGACAGGGGTAGGGGCGGGGAGCTGTTTTTT. The chain carries TRBV7-8 and TRBJ2-2, with TRBD1 matching over 9 bases. Trimming cost V 5 bases and J 7 bases; bases outside gene matches: 8. The CDR3 is made up of 15 amino acids. Per the germline V gene, CDR1 is SGHVS and CDR2 is FQNEAQ. Filled out from reference TRBV7-8 and TRBJ2-2, the complete variable domain reads GAGVSQSPRYKVAKRGQDVALRCDPISGHVSLFWYQQALGQGPEFLTYFQNEAQLDKSGLPSDRFFAERPEGSVSTLKIQRTQQEDSAVYLCASSLDRGRGGELFFGEGSRLTVL.

The J gene is TRBJ1-6, the V gene TRBV7-2, with D possibly TRBD1 on 6 matching bases. The V gene lost 5 bases and the J gene lost 9 bases, with 20 bases spanning the gap. Germline values: CDR1 SGHTA, CDR2 FQGNSA. The CDR3 loop spans 16 amino acids. CDR3 loop: CASSHPGQTRFSPLHF. As DNA, the CDR3 is TGTGCCAGCAGCCACCCTGGACAGACCCGATTTTCACCCCTCCACTTT.

This chain connects TRBV6-6 to TRBJ1-5; possibly TRBD1 for D (5 bases). The CDR3 is 14 amino acids. CDR1 and CDR2 (germline): MNHNY, SVGAGI (reference sequence). Trimming shortened V by 2 bases and J by 8 bases, and 13 bases separated the two germline ends. The CDR3 spells CASSYGQVGEPQHF. The CDR3 DNA follows: TGTGCCAGCAGTTACGGTCAGGTAGGGGAGCCCCAGCATTTT.

This chain links TRBV28 with TRBJ2-7, with 8 bases aligning to TRBD2. From germline, CDR1 is MDHEN and CDR2 SYDVKM. CDR3 length: 15 residues. V was pared by 6 bases and J by 6 bases, with 13 bases of the junction left unmatched. The CDR3 here is CASRPTGRGAGEQYV. The CDR3 DNA reads TGTGCCAGCAGACCCACGGGGCGGGGGGCCGGCGAGCAGTACGTC.

V and J are TRBV9 and TRBJ1-2; 7 bases are shared with TRBD1. The germline gives CDR1 SGDLS, CDR2 YYNGEE. CDR3 size: 17 residues. V trimming: 0 bases; J trimming: 6 bases; junction bases outside the gene matches: 14. The CDR3 sequence: CASSVEGLWGQGDGYTF. DNA of the CDR3: TGTGCCAGCAGCGTAGAAGGTCTCTGGGGGCAGGGGGATGGCTACACCTTC.

This chain joins TRBV6-5 and TRBJ1-1, with 8 bases fitting TRBD1. CDR3 length equals 15 residues. The germline gives CDR1 MNHEY, CDR2 SVGAGI. V lost 4 bases, J lost 0 bases, and 4 bases stayed unmatched. The CDR3 loop reads CASSSPGGMNTEAFF. The DNA of the CDR3 is TGTGCCAGCAGTTCCCCAGGGGGCATGAACACTGAAGCTTTCTTT.

This chain links TRBV11-2 with TRBJ2-5, with TRBD2 identical over 16 bases. The CDR3 runs 17 residues. CDR1 and CDR2 from the germline V gene are SGHAT and FQNNGV. V shed 3 bases and J 1 base; nucleotides not matched to a gene: 2. The CDR3 loop is CASSFGTSGGVQETQYF. The CDR3 bases are TGTGCCAGCAGCTTTGGGACTAGCGGGGGGGTCCAAGAGACCCAGTACTTC.

The chain employs TRBV4-1 and TRBJ2-3, with 9 bases aligning to TRBD2. Trimming took 5 bases from V and 4 from J; bases not matched to a gene: 10. Germline CDR1 reads MGHRA; CDR2 reads YSYEKL. The CDR3 is made up of 16 amino acids. CDR3 nucleotide sequence: TGCGCCAGCAGCTCCCCCGGGGGCGGGGGGGCAGATACGCAGTATTTT. It yields the protein CASSSPGGGGADTQYF.

J is TRBJ1-4 and V is TRBV5-4; no clear D gene. There are 14 residues in the CDR3. Per the germline V gene, CDR1 is SGHNT and CDR2 is YYREEE (reference sequence). V was shortened by 7 bases and J by 3 bases, with 13 bases between the two germline ends. CDR3 sequence: CASGHGRSNEKLFF. As DNA, the CDR3 is TGTGCCAGCGGCCACGGGAGGTCTAATGAAAAACTGTTTTTT.

The V and J genes are TRBV27 and TRBJ2-1; 14 bases align to TRBD2. Germline V gene lookup returns CDR1 MNHEY and CDR2 SMNVEV (reference sequence). This CDR3 is 17 amino acids long. V shed 5 bases, J shed 9 bases, and the junction held 12 bases outside the gene matches. The CDR3, as DNA: TGTGCCAGCAGTCTACTCGGGACTAGCGGGGGCTTGGTTGAGCAGTTCTTC. This encodes CASSLLGTSGGLVEQFF.

The gene calls are TRBV7-9 and TRBJ2-2; D not resolved. The CDR3 extends over 14 amino acids. CDR1 and CDR2 (germline): SEHNR, FQNEAQ (reference sequence). V shed 2 bases and J shed 6 bases, with 10 bases lying between them. The CDR3 region is CASSLSESSGELFF. CDR3 DNA sequence: TGTGCCAGCAGCTTAAGTGAGTCCTCCGGGGAGCTGTTTTTT.

In regard to this clone: This sample includes further DNA sequences coding for the same CDR3. V and J are TRBV7-2 and TRBJ2-7; possible D gene TRBD1, 6 bases. The CDR3 runs to 14 residues. Germline loops: CDR1 SGHTA, CDR2 FQGNSA. With 5 bases removed from V and 4 bases from J, the gap between germline ends came to 15 bases. This CDR3 reads CASSPQLGGYEQYV. The CDR3 nucleotides read TGTGCCAGCAGCCCTCAACTAGGGGGTTACGAGCAGTACGTC.

The chain is built from TRBV13 and TRBJ2-7; maybe TRBD1 (5 bases). Trimming pared 2 bases from V and 3 bases from J, leaving 14 bases between. CDR3 length: 15 residues. CDR1 and CDR2 (germline): PRHDT, FYEKMQ (reference sequence). In nucleotides, the CDR3 is TGTGCCAGCAGCTTATGGCAGGGTAAAAGCTACGAGCAGTACTTC. It yields the protein CASSLWQGKSYEQYF.

This chain links TRBV4-2 with TRBJ2-5; D might be TRBD1 (5 bases). The CDR3 contains 15 residues. V lost 2 bases and J 4 bases, leaving 14 bases between the germline ends. Germline assignment: CDR1 LGHNA and CDR2 YNFKEQ. The CDR3 reads CASSQLIQGGETQYF. CDR3 coding DNA: TGTGCCAGCAGCCAACTTATCCAGGGTGGAGAGACCCAGTACTTC.

In its sample, this clone was seen once. This chain uses TRBV30 with TRBJ1-2; 7 nucleotides line up with TRBD1. With 3 bases clipped from V and 4 bases from J, the junction kept 8 bases outside the gene matches. The CDR3 has 14 amino acids. In germline, CDR1 is GTSNPN, CDR2 SVGIG (reference sequence). The CDR3 protein is CAWSHQTGTYGYTF. The CDR3 DNA reads as TGTGCCTGGAGCCACCAGACAGGGACCTATGGCTACACCTTC.

The rearrangement joins TRBV5-4 to TRBJ2-5; possible D gene TRBD2, 7 bases. V was trimmed by 3 bases and J by 3 bases, leaving 18 bases between them. CDR1 SGHNT and CDR2 YYREEE come from the germline V gene (reference sequence). This CDR3 has 16 amino acids. The CDR3 loop reads CASSWWTRGKKETQYF. The DNA of the CDR3 is TGTGCCAGCAGCTGGTGGACTAGGGGGAAAAAAGAGACCCAGTACTTC.

The V and J genes are TRBV5-4 and TRBJ2-3, with 15 bases lining up with TRBD2. Unmatched junction bases numbered 10, after V lost 4 bases and J lost 1 base. Germline V gives CDR1 SGHNT, CDR2 YYREEE (reference sequence). This CDR3 region has 19 residues. The CDR3 is CASSRYGLAGGPGTDTQYF. CDR3 DNA: TGTGCCAGCAGCCGATATGGACTAGCGGGGGGGCCGGGCACAGATACGCAGTATTTT.

This chain joins TRBV5-1 and TRBJ2-5, with 11 bases matching TRBD1. The CDR3 loop spans 16 amino acids. Looked up from germline, CDR1 is SGHRS and CDR2 is YFSETQ. Trimming cost V 4 bases and J 3 bases; bases outside gene matches: 8. CDR3 bases: TGCGCCAGCAGCAACGGACAGGGGGCTCGGGAAGAGACCCAGTACTTC. This gives the protein CASSNGQGAREETQYF.

The gene calls are TRBV5-4 and TRBJ2-1, with TRBD1 matching over 7 bases. Looked up from germline, CDR1 is SGHNT and CDR2 is YYREEE (reference sequence). This CDR3 contains 15 residues. After removal of 4 bases from V and 4 bases from J, the junction contained 8 bases not matched to a gene. CDR3 residues: CASSDTGAWYNEQFF. The DNA for the CDR3 is TGTGCCAGCAGCGATACAGGGGCGTGGTACAATGAGCAGTTCTTC.

The chain employs TRBV30 and TRBJ2-1, with TRBD2 matching 10 bases. The CDR3 is 17 residues long. With V trimmed by 0 bases and J by 6 bases, 11 bases remained unmatched. CDR1 GTSNPN and CDR2 SVGIG come from the germline V gene (reference sequence). CDR3 loop: CAWSVSVQRGGINEQFF. Written as DNA, the CDR3 is TGTGCCTGGAGTGTCTCGGTTCAGCGGGGGGGAATCAATGAGCAGTTCTTC.

The chain joins TRBV11-3 to TRBJ1-1; 8 bases match TRBD1. The trim removed 3 bases at V and 5 bases at J, leaving 11 bases unmatched. The CDR3 is 16 residues long. CDR1 and CDR2 from the germline V gene are SGHNT and YENEEA. The CDR3 nucleotides are TGTGCCAGCAGCTTTGCCCTTACAGGGGGTGGGACTGAAGCTTTCTTT. It specifies CASSFALTGGGTEAFF.

This clone has only one observation. J is TRBJ1-1 and V is TRBV6-1; TRBD1 is a possible D gene (5 bases). Germline lookup yields CDR1 MNHNS and CDR2 SASEGT. This CDR3 has 13 amino acids. Trimming cost V 7 bases and J 5 bases, with 14 bases left between them. This CDR3 reads CASTDGGRTEAFF. The CDR3 DNA follows: TGTGCCAGCACCGACGGGGGGAGGACTGAAGCTTTCTTT.

V and J are TRBV7-8 and TRBJ1-2; TRBD1 is a possible D gene (6 bases). Deletions cut 5 bases from V and 7 bases from J, with 20 bases between. Germline V gives CDR1 SGHVS, CDR2 FQNEAQ. The CDR3 loop spans 15 amino acids. The CDR3, as DNA: TGTGCCAGCAGCCTACTAGGGCTTACAGGGCCTGGCTACACCTTC. Amino acids: CASSLLGLTGPGYTF.